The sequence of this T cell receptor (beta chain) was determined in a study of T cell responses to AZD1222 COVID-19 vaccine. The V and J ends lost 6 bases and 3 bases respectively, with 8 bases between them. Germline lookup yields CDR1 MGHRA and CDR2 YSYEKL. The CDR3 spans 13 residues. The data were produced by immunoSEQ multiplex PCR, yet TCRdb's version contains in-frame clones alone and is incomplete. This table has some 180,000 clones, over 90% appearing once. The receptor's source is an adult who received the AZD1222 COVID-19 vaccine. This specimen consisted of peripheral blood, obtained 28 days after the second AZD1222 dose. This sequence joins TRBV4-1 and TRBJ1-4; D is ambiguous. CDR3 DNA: TGCGCCAGCAGGCGGGGTTCTAATGAAAAACTGTTTTTT. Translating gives CASRRGSNEKLFF.